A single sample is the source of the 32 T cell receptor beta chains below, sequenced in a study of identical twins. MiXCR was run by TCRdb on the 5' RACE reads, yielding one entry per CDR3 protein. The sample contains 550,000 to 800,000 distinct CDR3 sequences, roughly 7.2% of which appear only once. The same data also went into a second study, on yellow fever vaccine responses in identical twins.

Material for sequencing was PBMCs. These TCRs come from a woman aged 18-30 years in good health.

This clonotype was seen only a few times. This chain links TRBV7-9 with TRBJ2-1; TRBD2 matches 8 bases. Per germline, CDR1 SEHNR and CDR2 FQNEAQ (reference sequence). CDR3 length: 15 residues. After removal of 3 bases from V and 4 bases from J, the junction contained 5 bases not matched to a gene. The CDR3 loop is CASSFPQRGYNEQFF. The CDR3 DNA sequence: TGTGCCAGCAGCTTCCCTCAGCGGGGGTACAATGAGCAGTTCTTC.

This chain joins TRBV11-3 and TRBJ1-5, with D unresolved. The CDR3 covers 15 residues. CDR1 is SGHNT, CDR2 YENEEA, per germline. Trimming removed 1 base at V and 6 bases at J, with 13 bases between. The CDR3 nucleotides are TGTGCCAGCAGCTTAGGGGCGACGGGAGGTCAGCCCCAGCATTTT. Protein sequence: CASSLGATGGQPQHF. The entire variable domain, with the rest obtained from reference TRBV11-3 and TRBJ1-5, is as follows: EAGVVQSPRYKIIEKKQPVAFWCNPISGHNTLYWYLQNLGQGPELLIRYENEEAVDDSQLPKDRFSAERLKGVDSTLKIQPAELGDSAVYLCASSLGATGGQPQHFGDGTRLSIL.

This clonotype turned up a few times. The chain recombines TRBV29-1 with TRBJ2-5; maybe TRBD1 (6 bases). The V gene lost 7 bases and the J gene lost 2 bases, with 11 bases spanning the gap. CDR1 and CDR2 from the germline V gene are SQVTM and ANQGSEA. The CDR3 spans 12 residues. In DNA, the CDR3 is TGCAGCGCCGAGGGGGATCAAGAGACCCAGTACTTC. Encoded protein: CSAEGDQETQYF. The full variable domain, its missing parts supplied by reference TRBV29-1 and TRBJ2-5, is SAVISQKPSRDICQRGTSLTIQCQVDSQVTMMFWYRQQPGQSLTLIATANQGSEATYESGFVIDKFPISRPNLTFSTLTVSNMSPEDSSIYLCSAEGDQETQYFGPGTRLLVL.

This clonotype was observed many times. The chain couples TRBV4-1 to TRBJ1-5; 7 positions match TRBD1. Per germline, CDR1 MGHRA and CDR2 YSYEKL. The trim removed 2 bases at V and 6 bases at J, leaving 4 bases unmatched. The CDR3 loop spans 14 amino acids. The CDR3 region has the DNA TGCGCCAGCAGCCAACTAAGGGGGCTTCAGCCCCAGCATTTT. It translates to CASSQLRGLQPQHF.

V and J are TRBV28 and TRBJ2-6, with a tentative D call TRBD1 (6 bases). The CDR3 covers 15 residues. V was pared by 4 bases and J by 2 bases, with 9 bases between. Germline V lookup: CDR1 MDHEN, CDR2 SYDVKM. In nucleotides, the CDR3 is TGTGCCAGCAGTTCCCCAGGGGCTGGGGCCAACGTCCTGACTTTC. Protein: CASSSPGAGANVLTF.

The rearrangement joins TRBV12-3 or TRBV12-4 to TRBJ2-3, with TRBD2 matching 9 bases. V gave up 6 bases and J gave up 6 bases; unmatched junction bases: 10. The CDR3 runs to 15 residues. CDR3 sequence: CASSLGVAGADTQYF. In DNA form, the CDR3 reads TGTGCCAGCAGCCTGGGAGTAGCGGGAGCTGATACGCAGTATTTT.

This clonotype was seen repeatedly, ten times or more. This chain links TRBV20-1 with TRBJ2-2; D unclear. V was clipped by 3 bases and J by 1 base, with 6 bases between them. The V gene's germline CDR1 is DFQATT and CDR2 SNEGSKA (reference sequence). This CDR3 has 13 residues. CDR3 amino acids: CSASDLNTGELFF. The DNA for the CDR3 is TGCAGTGCTAGCGACCTGAACACCGGGGAGCTGTTTTTT.

This chain's CDR3 is CASSKISGASGSYNEQFF. The CDR3 DNA follows: TGTGCCAGCAGCAAAATAAGCGGGGCTAGCGGGAGTTACAATGAGCAGTTCTTC. This chain links TRBV21-1 with TRBJ2-1; the listed D gene, TRBD2, was not tested against the DNA. TRBV21-1 is a known pseudogene. The CDR3 length is 18 residues.

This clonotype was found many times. CDR3 sequence reads: CASSPRGQTGEEQFF. The DNA of the CDR3 is TGTGCCAGCAGCCCCCGGGGACAGACAGGGGAGGAGCAGTTCTTC. The J gene is TRBJ2-1, the V gene TRBV5-5, with 8 bases lining up with TRBD1. The CDR3 runs to 15 residues. The ends lost 4 bases at V and 10 bases at J; junction bases unmatched: 13. Germline CDR1 reads SGHKS; CDR2 reads YYEKEE (reference sequence).

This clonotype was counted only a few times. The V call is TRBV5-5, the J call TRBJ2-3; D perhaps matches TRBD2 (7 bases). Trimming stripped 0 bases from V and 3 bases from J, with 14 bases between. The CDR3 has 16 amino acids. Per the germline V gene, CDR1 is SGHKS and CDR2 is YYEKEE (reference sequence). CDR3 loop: CASSLGGGGRTDTQYF. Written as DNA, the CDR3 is TGTGCCAGCAGCTTGGGCGGGGGCGGGCGAACAGATACGCAGTATTTT.

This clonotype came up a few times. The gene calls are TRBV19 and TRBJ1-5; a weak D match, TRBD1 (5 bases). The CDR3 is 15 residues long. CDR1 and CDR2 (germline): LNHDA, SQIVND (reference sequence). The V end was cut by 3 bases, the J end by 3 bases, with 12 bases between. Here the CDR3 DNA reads TGTGCCAGTAGTATGTGGTCAGGGAACAATCAGCCCCAGCATTTT. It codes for CASSMWSGNNQPQHF.

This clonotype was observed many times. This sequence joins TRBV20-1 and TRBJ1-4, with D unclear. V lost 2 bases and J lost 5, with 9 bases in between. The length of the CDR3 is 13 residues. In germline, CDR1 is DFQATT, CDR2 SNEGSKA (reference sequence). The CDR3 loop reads CSARPSGNEKLFF. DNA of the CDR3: TGCAGTGCTAGACCTTCTGGGAATGAAAAACTGTTTTTT.

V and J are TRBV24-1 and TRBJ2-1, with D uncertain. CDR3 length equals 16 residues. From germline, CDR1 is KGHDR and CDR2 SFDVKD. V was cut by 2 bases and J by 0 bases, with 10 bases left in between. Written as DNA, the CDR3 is TGTGCCACCAGTGATTATGCGGTGAGCTCCTACAATGAGCAGTTCTTC. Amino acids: CATSDYAVSSYNEQFF.

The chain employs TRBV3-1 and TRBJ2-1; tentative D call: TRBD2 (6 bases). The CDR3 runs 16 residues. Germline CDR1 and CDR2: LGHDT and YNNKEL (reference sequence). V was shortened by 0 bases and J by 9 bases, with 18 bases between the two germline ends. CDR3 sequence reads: CASSQDRRAGFGEQFF. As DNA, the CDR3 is TGTGCCAGCAGCCAAGACCGGAGGGCCGGGTTTGGTGAGCAGTTCTTC.

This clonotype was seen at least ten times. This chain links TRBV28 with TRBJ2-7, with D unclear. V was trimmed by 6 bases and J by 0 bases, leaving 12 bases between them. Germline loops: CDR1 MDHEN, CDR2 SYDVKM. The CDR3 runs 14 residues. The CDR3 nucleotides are TGTGCCAGCAGCCCTGGTGGCAGCTCCTACGAGCAGTACGTC. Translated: CASSPGGSSYEQYV.

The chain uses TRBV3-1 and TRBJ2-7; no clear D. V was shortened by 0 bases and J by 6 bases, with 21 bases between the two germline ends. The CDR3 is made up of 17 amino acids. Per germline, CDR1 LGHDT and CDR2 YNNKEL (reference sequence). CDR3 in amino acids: CASSQDVAVVAPSEQYF. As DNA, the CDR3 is TGTGCCAGCAGCCAAGATGTCGCCGTGGTGGCTCCTTCCGAGCAGTACTTC.

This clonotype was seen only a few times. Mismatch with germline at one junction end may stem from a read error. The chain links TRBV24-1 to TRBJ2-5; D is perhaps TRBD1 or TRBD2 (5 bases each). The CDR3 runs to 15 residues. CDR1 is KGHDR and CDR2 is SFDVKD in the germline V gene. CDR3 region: CATSDMPGPQGTQYF. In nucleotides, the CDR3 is TGTGCCACCAGTGATATGCCGGGACCCCAAGGGACCCAGTACTTC.

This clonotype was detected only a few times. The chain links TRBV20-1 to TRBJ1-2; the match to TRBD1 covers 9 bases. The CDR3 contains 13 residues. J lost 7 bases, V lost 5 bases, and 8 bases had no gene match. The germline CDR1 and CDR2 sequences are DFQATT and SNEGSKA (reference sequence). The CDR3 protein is CSAWTGEDGGYTF. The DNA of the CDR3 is TGCAGTGCTTGGACAGGGGAAGATGGTGGCTACACCTTC.

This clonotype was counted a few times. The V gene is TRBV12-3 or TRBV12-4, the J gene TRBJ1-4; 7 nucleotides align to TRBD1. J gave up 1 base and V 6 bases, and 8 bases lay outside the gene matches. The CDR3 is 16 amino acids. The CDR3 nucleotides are TGTGCCAGCAGGAAGGGGGGACAGTTAACTAATGAAAAACTGTTTTTT. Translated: CASRKGGQLTNEKLFF.

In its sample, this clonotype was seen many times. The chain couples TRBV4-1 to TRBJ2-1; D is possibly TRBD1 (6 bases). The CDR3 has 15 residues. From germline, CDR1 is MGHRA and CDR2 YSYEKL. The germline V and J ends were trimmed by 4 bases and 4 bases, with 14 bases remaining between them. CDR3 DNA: TGCGCCAGCAGCCTCCAGGGGTCTCCTTACAATGAGCAGTTCTTC. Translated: CASSLQGSPYNEQFF.

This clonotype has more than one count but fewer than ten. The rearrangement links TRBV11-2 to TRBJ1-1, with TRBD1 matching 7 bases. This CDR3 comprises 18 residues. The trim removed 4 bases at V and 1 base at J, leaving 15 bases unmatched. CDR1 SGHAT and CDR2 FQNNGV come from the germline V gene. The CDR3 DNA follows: TGTGCCAGCAGCTCAACCCCGGGACAGAGAAAAGAGAACACTGAAGCTTTCTTT. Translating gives CASSSTPGQRKENTEAFF.

CDR3 nucleotide sequence: TGCAGTGCTAGCCGACAGCCCGCGGCAGATACGCAGTATTTT. Amino acid sequence: CSASRQPAADTQYF. The V gene is TRBV20-1, the J gene TRBJ2-3, with TRBD1 as a possible D gene (5 bases). The CDR3 runs 14 residues. Germline CDR1 reads DFQATT; CDR2 reads SNEGSKA (reference sequence). V gave up 3 bases and J gave up 4 bases, with 14 bases separating them.

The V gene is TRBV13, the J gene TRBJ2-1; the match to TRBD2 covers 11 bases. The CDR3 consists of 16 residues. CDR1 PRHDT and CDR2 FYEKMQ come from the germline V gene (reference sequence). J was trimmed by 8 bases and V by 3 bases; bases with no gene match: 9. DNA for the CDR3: TGTGCCAGCAGCTTTAGACTAGCGGGAAGGGGCGATGAGCAGTTCTTC. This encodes CASSFRLAGRGDEQFF.

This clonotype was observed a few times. The CDR3 region is CSVAEGPNTGELFF. The CDR3 region has the DNA TGCAGCGTCGCGGAGGGTCCGAACACCGGGGAGCTGTTTTTT. This chain joins TRBV29-1 and TRBJ2-2, with D possibly being TRBD2 (6 bases). The germline gives CDR1 SQVTM, CDR2 ANQGSEA. V was shortened by 6 bases and J by 0 bases, with 11 bases between the two germline ends. The CDR3 extends over 14 amino acids.

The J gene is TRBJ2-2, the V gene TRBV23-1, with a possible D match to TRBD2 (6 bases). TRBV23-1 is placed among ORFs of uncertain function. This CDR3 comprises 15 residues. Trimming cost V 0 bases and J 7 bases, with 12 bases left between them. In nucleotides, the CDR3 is TGCGCCAGCAGTCAATCGTGGAGGGCAGACGGGGAGCTGTTTTTT. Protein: CASSQSWRADGELFF.

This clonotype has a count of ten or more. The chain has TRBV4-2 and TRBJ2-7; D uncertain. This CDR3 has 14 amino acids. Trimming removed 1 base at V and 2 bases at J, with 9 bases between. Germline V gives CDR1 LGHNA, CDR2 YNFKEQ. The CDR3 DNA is TGTGCCAGCAGCCAAGTCGGCGGTACCTACGAGCAGTACTTC. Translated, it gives CASSQVGGTYEQYF.

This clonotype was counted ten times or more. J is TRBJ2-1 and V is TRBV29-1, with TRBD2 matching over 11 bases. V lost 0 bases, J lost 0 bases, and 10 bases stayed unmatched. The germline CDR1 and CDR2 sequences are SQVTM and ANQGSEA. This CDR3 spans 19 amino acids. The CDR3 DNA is TGCAGCGTTGAAGACCTCCCGTCGACTAGCGGGACCTCCTACAATGAGCAGTTCTTC. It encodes CSVEDLPSTSGTSYNEQFF.

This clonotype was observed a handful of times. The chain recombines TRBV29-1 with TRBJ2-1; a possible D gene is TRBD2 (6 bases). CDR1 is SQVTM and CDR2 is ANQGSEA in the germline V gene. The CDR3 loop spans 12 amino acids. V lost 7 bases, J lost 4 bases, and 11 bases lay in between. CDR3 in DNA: TGCAGCGCCACGACTAGTTACAATGAGCAGTTCTTC. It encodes CSATTSYNEQFF.

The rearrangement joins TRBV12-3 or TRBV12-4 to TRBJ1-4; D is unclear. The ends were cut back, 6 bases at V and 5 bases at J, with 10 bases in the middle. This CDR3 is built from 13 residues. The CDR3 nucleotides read TGTGCCAGCAGAACCGGGCAGAATGAAAAACTGTTTTTT. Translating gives CASRTGQNEKLFF.

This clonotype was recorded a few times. The CDR3 reads CASSLALGEGEKLFF. The CDR3 bases are TGTGCCAGCAGCTTGGCCTTGGGGGAGGGGGAAAAACTGTTTTTT. V and J are TRBV7-2 and TRBJ1-4; D might be TRBD1 (5 bases). The CDR3 runs 15 residues. V was pared by 3 bases and J by 8 bases, with 16 bases between. Germline V gives CDR1 SGHTA, CDR2 FQGNSA. The full variable domain, completed using reference TRBV7-2 and TRBJ1-4, is GAGVSQSPSNKVTEKGKDVELRCDPISGHTALYWYRQSLGQGLEFLIYFQGNSAPDKSGLPSDRFSAERTGGSVSTLTIQRTQQEDSAVYLCASSLALGEGEKLFFGSGTQLSVL.

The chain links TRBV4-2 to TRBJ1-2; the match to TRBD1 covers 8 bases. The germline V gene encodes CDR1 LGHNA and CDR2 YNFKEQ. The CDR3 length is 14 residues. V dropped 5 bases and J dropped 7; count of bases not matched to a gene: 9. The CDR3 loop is CASSFGQGGFGYTF. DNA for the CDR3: TGTGCCAGCAGCTTCGGACAGGGAGGATTTGGCTACACCTTC.

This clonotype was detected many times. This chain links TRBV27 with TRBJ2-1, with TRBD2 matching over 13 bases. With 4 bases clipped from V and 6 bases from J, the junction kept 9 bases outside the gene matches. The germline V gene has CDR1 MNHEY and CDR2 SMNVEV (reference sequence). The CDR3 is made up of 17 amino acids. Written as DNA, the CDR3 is TGTGCCAGCAGTTCGATAGGACTAGCGGGAGCGGTCAATGAGCAGTTCTTC. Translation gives CASSSIGLAGAVNEQFF.